One T cell receptor beta chain is described in this entry. Individuals drawn from around 24 US areas were roughly 18 to 95 years old. Clinical histories supplied by participants themselves formed the basis of cohort assignment. This specimen belongs to a study of blood T cell repertoires in COVID-19. About the study: Collection of acute and convalescent COVID-19 samples took place in the United States, Italy and Spain.

In the original workflow: Amplifying reference gene primers gave estimates of nucleated cell counts. Data came from immunoSEQ multiplex PCR; TCRdb stores just in-frame clones and leaves some out. Clone size and V and J calls were adopted from that table, with D and trimming inferred from the DNA. The sample records over 200,000 clones, approximately 84% being singletons. Material for sequencing was PBMCs or T cells enriched from blood (not recorded which). This receptor was obtained from a man in his forties who had recovered from COVID-19.

The CDR3 region has the DNA TGCGCCAGCAGCTCAGACAAGGTTAACTATGGCTACACCTTC. Its protein is CASSSDKVNYGYTF. V is TRBV5-1 and J is TRBJ1-2; the D is unclear. V was pared by 3 bases and J by 1 base, with 10 bases between. The CDR3 sequence is 14 residues long. In germline, CDR1 is SGHRS, CDR2 YFSETQ.